The clone carrying this T cell receptor beta chain was detected once. Its antigen is unknown. Absent from the records is this donor's CMV serostatus. The PCR made use of 60 Vbeta and 13 Jbeta primers. Data came from immunoSEQ multiplex PCR; TCRdb stores just in-frame clones and leaves some out. The sample records under 150,000 clones, 73% being singletons. This specimen comes from a study of cytomegalovirus exposure and HLA in healthy donors. Regarding the study as a whole: TCR beta chains numbering under 200 were designated cytomegalovirus-associated.

V was pared by 5 bases and J by 2 bases, with 18 bases between. The CDR3 is made up of 16 amino acids. Germline CDR1 and CDR2: MDHEN and SYDVKM. This chain links TRBV28 with TRBJ1-2; no firm D call. Sequencing used PBMCs. The TCR sequence derives from a human donor in good health. The chain's CDR3 is CASSTDDFQSNYGYTF. In DNA form, the CDR3 reads TGTGCCAGCAGTACAGACGATTTTCAATCAAACTATGGCTACACCTTC.